The 27 T cell receptor beta chains presented below share a single source sample, sequenced in a study of shared clonotypes between healthy human individuals. The method was immunoSEQ multiplex PCR; TCRdb's version includes in-frame clones alone and lacks a portion of them. The sample includes about 2.1 million clones, approximately 94% of them seen just once. Naive-designated CD8 cells lacked CD45RO, were positively enriched for CCR7, and omitted terminally differentiated effector memory CD45RA+ cells. Sequenced material: naive CD8+ T cells from PBMCs. These TCRs come from a man aged 18 to 29 in good health. Some clones in this sample may be carry-over from other donors' samples.

The chain is built from TRBV27 and TRBJ1-1, with D unclear. V lost 5 bases and J 0 bases, leaving 10 bases between the germline ends. The CDR3 consists of 14 residues. CDR1 and CDR2 (germline): MNHEY, SMNVEV (reference sequence). For the CDR3, the DNA is TGTGCCAGCAGTCCCCGGTCTTTGAACACTGAAGCTTTCTTT. Translating it yields CASSPRSLNTEAFF.

The genes are TRBV9 and TRBJ2-7; D remains unclear. Germline V gene lookup returns CDR1 SGDLS and CDR2 YYNGEE. V dropped 4 bases and J dropped 2 bases, with 13 bases sitting between them. The CDR3 has 14 amino acids. The CDR3 loop reads CASSPASSPYEQYF. In nucleotides, the CDR3 is TGTGCCAGCAGCCCTGCCAGTTCCCCCTACGAGCAGTACTTC.

This chain connects TRBV29-1 to TRBJ2-1; 9 bases match TRBD1. Per germline, CDR1 SQVTM and CDR2 ANQGSEA. This CDR3 has 13 amino acids. V was clipped by 5 bases and J by 7 bases; unmatched bases: 6. The chain's CDR3 is CSVPTGGSNEQFF. CDR3 coding DNA: TGCAGCGTTCCGACAGGGGGTTCGAATGAGCAGTTCTTC.

This clone was found once. V and J are TRBV9 and TRBJ2-3, with D tentatively TRBD1 or TRBD2 (5 bases each). The CDR3 runs to 17 residues. In germline, CDR1 is SGDLS, CDR2 YYNGEE. V was cut by 3 bases and J by 0 bases, with 17 bases left in between. This chain's CDR3 is CASSGGWTSPSTDTQYF. The DNA for the CDR3 is TGTGCCAGCAGCGGGGGGTGGACATCTCCGAGCACAGATACGCAGTATTTT. Full variable domain (rest looked up from reference TRBV9 and TRBJ2-3): DSGVTQTPKHLITATGQRVTLRCSPRSGDLSVYWYQQSLDQGLQFLIQYYNGEERAKGNILERFSAQQFPDLHSELNLSSLELGDSALYFCASSGGWTSPSTDTQYFGPGTRLTVL.

The genes are TRBV7-9 and TRBJ2-2; tentative D call: TRBD1 (6 bases). V lost 5 bases, J lost 6 bases, and 16 bases lay in between. The CDR3 sequence is 15 residues long. Germline values: CDR1 SEHNR, CDR2 FQNEAQ (reference sequence). The CDR3 here is CASSLGGQLSGELFF. In nucleotides, the CDR3 is TGTGCCAGCAGCCTTGGGGGCCAACTTTCCGGGGAGCTGTTTTTT.

V and J are TRBV19 and TRBJ2-7; 9 bases match TRBD2. This CDR3 spans 18 amino acids. The V segment lost 5 bases and the J segment 1 base; nucleotides outside the gene matches: 15. Germline CDR1 is LNHDA and CDR2 is SQIVND (reference sequence). The CDR3 bases are TGTGCCAGTAGTGGGGCCCTATCGACTAGCGGACAATCCTACGAGCAGTACTTC. It is translated as CASSGALSTSGQSYEQYF.

A remark on this clone: This sample also contains other DNA sequences that code for the same CDR3. V and J are TRBV11-2 and TRBJ1-1; D is unresolved. Deletions cut 1 base from V and 7 bases from J, with 4 bases between. The CDR3 sequence is 11 residues long. Germline CDR1 reads SGHAT; CDR2 reads FQNNGV. The CDR3, as DNA: TGTGCCAGCAGCTTAGGTGGTGAAGCTTTCTTT. Encoded protein: CASSLGGEAFF.

Notes on this clone: Other DNA sequences in this specimen translate into the identical CDR3. V and J are TRBV5-6 and TRBJ1-1; 7 bases align to TRBD1. CDR1 is SGHDT and CDR2 is YYEEEE in the germline V gene. The CDR3 extends over 15 amino acids. The V gene end was trimmed by 0 bases and the J gene end by 0 bases; junction bases not matched to a gene: 2. The DNA of the CDR3 is TGTGCCAGCAGCTTGGGGGACAGCATGAACACTGAAGCTTTCTTT. Its protein product is CASSLGDSMNTEAFF.

Concerning this clone: Other DNA sequences in this sample translate to the same CDR3. The chain has TRBV27 and TRBJ1-3; D not certain. Per the germline V gene, CDR1 is MNHEY and CDR2 is SMNVEV (reference sequence). Trimming took 6 bases from V and 4 from J, leaving 4 bases between them. The CDR3 runs to 11 residues. CDR3 region: CASRSGNTIYF. In DNA, the CDR3 is TGTGCCAGCAGGTCCGGAAACACCATATATTTT.

The rearrangement links TRBV7-9 to TRBJ2-2; D unclear. Per the germline V gene, CDR1 is SEHNR and CDR2 is FQNEAQ (reference sequence). The CDR3 is 13 amino acids. CDR3 sequence reads: CAPASPNTGELFF. CDR3 in DNA: TGTGCTCCGGCCTCTCCGAACACCGGGGAGCTGTTTTTT.

This chain joins TRBV19 and TRBJ1-3; TRBD1 is a possible D gene (6 bases). The CDR3 length is 15 residues. Germline CDR1 is LNHDA and CDR2 is SQIVND (reference sequence). Trimming pared 6 bases from V and 2 bases from J, leaving 14 bases between. As DNA, the CDR3 is TGTGCCAGTAGCTTCACCGGGACAACTGGAAACACCATATATTTT. Its protein product is CASSFTGTTGNTIYF.

There are a few counts of this clone. The chain recombines TRBV10-3 with TRBJ1-5; no definite D call. V lost 10 bases, J lost 2 bases, and 15 bases lay in between. Per the germline V gene, CDR1 is ENHRY and CDR2 is SYGVKD. The CDR3 has 14 amino acids. The CDR3 nucleotides are TGTGCCACTCACGAGGAGGGAGGCAATCAGCCCCAGCATTTT. This codes for CATHEEGGNQPQHF.

The genes are TRBV7-9 and TRBJ2-1; 9 positions agree with TRBD2. V shed 5 bases and J 1 base; nucleotides not matched to a gene: 6. The CDR3 has 16 residues. Germline loops: CDR1 SEHNR, CDR2 FQNEAQ (reference sequence). The CDR3 DNA reads as TGTGCCAGCAGCCCCGCTAGCGGGGAATCCTACAATGAGCAGTTCTTC. Residues: CASSPASGESYNEQFF.

This chain uses TRBV25-1 with TRBJ1-1, with 7 bases identical to TRBD1. The junction had 4 bases not matched to a gene; V was cut back by 5 bases and J by 7 bases. CDR1 is MGHDK and CDR2 is SYGVNS in the germline V gene. The CDR3 consists of 12 residues. CDR3 coding DNA: TGTGCCAGCAGTAAATCAGGGGGTGAAGCTTTCTTT. Encoded protein: CASSKSGGEAFF.

V is TRBV25-1 and J is TRBJ2-6; D could derive from TRBD1 or TRBD2 (5 bases each). From germline, CDR1 is MGHDK and CDR2 SYGVNS. Trimming stripped 1 base from V and 0 bases from J, with 10 bases between. The CDR3 loop spans 17 amino acids. This CDR3 is CASSESVGGSGANVLTF. The DNA of the CDR3 is TGTGCCAGCAGTGAATCGGTTGGGGGCTCTGGGGCCAACGTCCTGACTTTC.

This clone was counted once. The chain links TRBV7-9 to TRBJ1-1; 7 positions agree with TRBD1. CDR1 and CDR2 from the germline V gene are SEHNR and FQNEAQ (reference sequence). This CDR3 comprises 17 residues. Trimming at V came to 2 bases and at J to 4 bases, leaving 13 bases not matched to a gene. The CDR3 loop is CASSLPAAGGEGTEAFF. The CDR3, as DNA: TGTGCCAGCAGCTTACCCGCGGCAGGGGGAGAGGGCACTGAAGCTTTCTTT.

The rearrangement links TRBV4-3 to TRBJ1-2, with a weak D call TRBD1 (5 bases). This CDR3 region has 15 residues. The V and J ends lost 0 bases and 8 bases respectively, with 16 bases between them. CDR1 LGHNA and CDR2 YSLEER come from the germline V gene. The chain's CDR3 is CASSQDWGPLTGYTF. CDR3 sequence (DNA): TGCGCCAGCAGCCAAGATTGGGGCCCCCTAACGGGCTACACCTTC.

This sequence joins TRBV27 and TRBJ2-7, with D perhaps TRBD2 (6 bases). Trimming stripped 10 bases from V and 9 bases from J, with 16 bases between. This CDR3 is 11 amino acids long. CDR1 is MNHEY and CDR2 is SMNVEV in the germline V gene (reference sequence). The CDR3 nucleotides are TGTGCCACCGGACTGGAGGGATGGCAGTACTTC. This encodes CATGLEGWQYF.

This rearrangement joins TRBV5-1 to TRBJ2-7; the D gene is possibly TRBD2 (5 bases). Germline CDR1 and CDR2: SGHRS and YFSETQ. The CDR3 totals 16 residues. V was trimmed by 0 bases and J by 5 bases, leaving 18 bases between them. CDR3 nucleotide sequence: TGCGCCAGCAGCTTGGCCGGCGTGGGTAGCGCCCACGAGCAGTACTTC. Protein: CASSLAGVGSAHEQYF. The complete variable domain, with remaining parts taken from reference TRBV5-1 and TRBJ2-7, reads KAGVTQTPRYLIKTRGQQVTLSCSPISGHRSVSWYQQTPGQGLQFLFEYFSETQRNKGNFPGRFSGRQFSNSRSEMNVSTLELGDSALYLCASSLAGVGSAHEQYFGPGTRLTVT.

The chain joins TRBV19 to TRBJ1-1; 7 nucleotides match TRBD1. Germline V gene sequence: CDR1 LNHDA, CDR2 SQIVND (reference sequence). This CDR3 contains 16 residues. V gave up 8 bases and J gave up 0 bases; unmatched junction bases: 12. The CDR3 region is CASRDREVGMNTEAFF. CDR3 nucleotide sequence: TGTGCCAGTCGCGACAGGGAGGTGGGGATGAACACTGAAGCTTTCTTT.

This clone was counted a few times. The same CDR3 also results from other DNA sequences found in this sample. V usage is TRBV7-9 and J usage is TRBJ1-1; the D is unclear. The ends were cut back, 6 bases at V and 0 bases at J, with 5 bases in the middle. CDR1 SEHNR and CDR2 FQNEAQ come from the germline V gene (reference sequence). The CDR3 has 12 residues. This CDR3 is CASSAMNTEAFF. The CDR3 DNA follows: TGTGCCAGCAGTGCGATGAACACTGAAGCTTTCTTT.

The J gene is TRBJ2-5, the V gene TRBV4-1; D gene ambiguous. Trimming removed 0 bases at V and 3 bases at J, with 14 bases between. Germline V gene data show CDR1 as MGHRA and CDR2 as YSYEKL. This CDR3 contains 16 residues. The CDR3 DNA reads as TGCGCCAGCAGCCAAGAGCCTCCGCGGATGAAAGAGACCCAGTACTTC. It codes for CASSQEPPRMKETQYF.

V usage is TRBV10-2 and J usage is TRBJ1-2; 11 bases match TRBD1. V shed 0 bases and J 6 bases; nucleotides not matched to a gene: 6. Germline lookup yields CDR1 WSHSY and CDR2 SAAADI. This CDR3 has 16 residues. Here the CDR3 reads CASSESRTGGPDGYTF. The CDR3 DNA is TGCGCCAGCAGTGAGTCGAGGACAGGGGGCCCCGATGGCTACACCTTC.

The chain carries TRBV7-2 and TRBJ2-7; a weak D match, TRBD2 (5 bases). V dropped 3 bases and J dropped 0 bases, with 12 bases sitting between them. The germline gives CDR1 SGHTA, CDR2 FQGNSA. This CDR3 contains 15 residues. The chain's CDR3 is CASSLWASGSYEQYF. In DNA form, the CDR3 reads TGTGCCAGCAGCTTGTGGGCCAGCGGCTCCTACGAGCAGTACTTC.

The DNA for the CDR3 is TGCGCCAGCAGCCAAGCGGGGCCGAACACCGGGGAGCTGTTTTTT. It codes for CASSQAGPNTGELFF. The chain employs TRBV4-3 and TRBJ2-2, with D possibly called TRBD1 or TRBD2 (5 bases each). CDR3 length: 15 amino acids. Germline V gene lookup returns CDR1 LGHNA and CDR2 YSLEER. Trimming left V 1 base short and J 0 bases short, with 6 bases between.

The V call is TRBV18, the J call TRBJ2-5; no clear D gene. The length of the CDR3 is 15 residues. From germline, CDR1 is KGHSH and CDR2 LQKENI. V lost 0 bases, J lost 1 base, and 9 bases lay in between. CDR3 sequence reads: CASSPPPQSQETQYF. For the CDR3, the DNA is TGTGCCAGCTCACCACCGCCACAAAGCCAAGAGACCCAGTACTTC.

The J gene is TRBJ2-1, the V gene TRBV7-2; 7 bases align to TRBD1. Germline values: CDR1 SGHTA, CDR2 FQGNSA. Germline trimming cut 6 bases from V and 5 bases from J; bases unmatched to any gene: 10. This CDR3 spans 15 amino acids. CDR3 amino acids: CASRLKGQSHNEQFF. The CDR3 DNA reads as TGTGCCAGCAGACTAAAGGGACAGAGCCACAATGAGCAGTTCTTC.